This T cell receptor (beta chain) was recovered during a study of blood T cell repertoires in COVID-19. Sequencing used immunoSEQ multiplex PCR; TCRdb keeps in-frame clones, though not all of them. The sample yields about 190,000 clones, around 80% seen once. This CDR3 has 15 amino acids. V lost 0 bases, J lost 3 bases, and 11 bases lay in between. CDR1 is SGHNT, CDR2 YENEEA, per germline. This TCR was sampled from a woman at least 80 years old with active or convalescent COVID-19. The sequenced sample was peripheral blood. The V and J genes are TRBV11-3 and TRBJ1-1, with D uncertain. For the CDR3, the DNA is TGTGCCAGCAGCTTAGATGGCGGTCCCGACACTGAAGCTTTCTTT. It codes for CASSLDGGPDTEAFF.